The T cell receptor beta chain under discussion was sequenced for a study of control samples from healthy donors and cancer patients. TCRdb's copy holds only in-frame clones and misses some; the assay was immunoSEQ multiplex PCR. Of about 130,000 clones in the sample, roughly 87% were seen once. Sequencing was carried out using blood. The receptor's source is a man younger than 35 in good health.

The CDR3 loop is CASCRGLVSKYNEQFF. Here the CDR3 DNA reads TGTGCCAGTTGTAGGGGCCTGGTGTCCAAATACAATGAGCAGTTCTTC. The V gene is TRBV27, the J gene TRBJ2-1; a possible D gene is TRBD1 (5 bases). This CDR3 region has 16 residues. Per the germline V gene, CDR1 is MNHEY and CDR2 is SMNVEV (reference sequence). V lost 9 bases, J lost 4 bases, and 22 bases lay in between.